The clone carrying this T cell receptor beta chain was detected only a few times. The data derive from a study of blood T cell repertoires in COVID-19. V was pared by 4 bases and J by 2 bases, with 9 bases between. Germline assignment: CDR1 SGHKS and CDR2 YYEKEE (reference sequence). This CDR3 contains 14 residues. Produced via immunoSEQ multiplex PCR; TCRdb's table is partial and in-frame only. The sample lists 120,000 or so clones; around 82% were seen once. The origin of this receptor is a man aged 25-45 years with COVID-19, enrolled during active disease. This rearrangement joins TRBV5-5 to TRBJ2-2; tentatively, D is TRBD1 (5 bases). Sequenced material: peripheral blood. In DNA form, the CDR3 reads TGTGCCAGCAGCCAGGACACCAACACCGGGGAGCTGTTTTTT. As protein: CASSQDTNTGELFF.